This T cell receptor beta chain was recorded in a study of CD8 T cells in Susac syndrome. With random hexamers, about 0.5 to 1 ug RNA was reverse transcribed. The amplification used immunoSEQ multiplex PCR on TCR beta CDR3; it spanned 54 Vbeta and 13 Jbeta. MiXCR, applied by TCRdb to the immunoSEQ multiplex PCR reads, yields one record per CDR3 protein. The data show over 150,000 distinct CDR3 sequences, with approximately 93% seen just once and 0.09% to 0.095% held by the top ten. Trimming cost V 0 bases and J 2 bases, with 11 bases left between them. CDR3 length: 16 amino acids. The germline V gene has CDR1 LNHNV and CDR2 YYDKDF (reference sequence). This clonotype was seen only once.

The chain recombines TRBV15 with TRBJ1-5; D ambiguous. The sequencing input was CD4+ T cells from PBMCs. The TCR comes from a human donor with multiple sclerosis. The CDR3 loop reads CATSRERPRGNQPQHF. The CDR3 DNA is TGTGCCACCAGCAGAGAACGACCAAGGGGCAATCAGCCCCAGCATTTT.